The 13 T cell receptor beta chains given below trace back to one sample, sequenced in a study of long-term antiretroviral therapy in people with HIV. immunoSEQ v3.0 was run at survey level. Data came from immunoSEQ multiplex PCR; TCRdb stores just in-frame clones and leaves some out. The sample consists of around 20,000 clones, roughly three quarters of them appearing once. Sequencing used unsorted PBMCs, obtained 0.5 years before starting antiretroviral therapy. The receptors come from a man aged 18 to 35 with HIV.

The CDR3 DNA reads TGCGCCAGCAGCTTGGCTCTGAGTGGGGTTGAAGCTTTCTTT. Translation: CASSLALSGVEAFF. The rearrangement links TRBV5-1 to TRBJ1-1; no clear D gene. Germline V gives CDR1 SGHRS, CDR2 YFSETQ. The CDR3 sequence is 14 residues long. Trimming took off 0 bases at V and 7 bases at J, with 13 bases between the two ends.

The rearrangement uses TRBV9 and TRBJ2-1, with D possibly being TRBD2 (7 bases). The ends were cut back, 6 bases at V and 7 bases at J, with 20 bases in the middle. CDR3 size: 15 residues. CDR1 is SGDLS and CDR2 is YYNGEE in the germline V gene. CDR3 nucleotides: TGTGCCAGCAACGTGGGTGGCGGGGGCGGGAATGAGCAGTTCTTC. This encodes CASNVGGGGGNEQFF.

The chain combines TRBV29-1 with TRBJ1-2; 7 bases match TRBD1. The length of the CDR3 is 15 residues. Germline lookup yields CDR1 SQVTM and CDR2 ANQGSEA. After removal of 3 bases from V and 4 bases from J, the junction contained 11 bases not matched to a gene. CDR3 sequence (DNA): TGCAGCGTTGATGGGAAACAGGGGAGTGGCTATGGCTACACCTTC. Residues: CSVDGKQGSGYGYTF.

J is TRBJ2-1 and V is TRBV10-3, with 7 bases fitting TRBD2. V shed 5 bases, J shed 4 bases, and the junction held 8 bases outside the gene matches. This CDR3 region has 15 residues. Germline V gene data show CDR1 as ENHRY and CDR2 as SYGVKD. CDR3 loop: CAISQGLGEYNEQFF. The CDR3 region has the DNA TGTGCCATCAGTCAAGGACTAGGGGAATACAATGAGCAGTTCTTC.

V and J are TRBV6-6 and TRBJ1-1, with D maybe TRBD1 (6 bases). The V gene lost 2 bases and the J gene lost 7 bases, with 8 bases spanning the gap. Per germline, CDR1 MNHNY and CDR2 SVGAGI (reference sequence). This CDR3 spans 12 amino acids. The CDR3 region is CASSYADSEAFF. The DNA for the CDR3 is TGTGCCAGCAGTTACGCGGACAGTGAAGCTTTCTTT.

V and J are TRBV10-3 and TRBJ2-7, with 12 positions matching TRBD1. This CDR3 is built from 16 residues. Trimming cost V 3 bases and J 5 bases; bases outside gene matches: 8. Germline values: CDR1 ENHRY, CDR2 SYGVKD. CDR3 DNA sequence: TGTGCCATCAGTGACCCGGGACAGGGGGCCATCAACGAGCAGTACTTC. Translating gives CAISDPGQGAINEQYF.

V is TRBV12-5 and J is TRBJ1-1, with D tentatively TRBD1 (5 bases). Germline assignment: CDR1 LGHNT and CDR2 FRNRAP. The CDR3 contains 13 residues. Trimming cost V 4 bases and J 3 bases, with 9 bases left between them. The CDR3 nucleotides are TGTGCTAGTGGTTGGCTCAGGGACACTGAAGCTTTCTTT. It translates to CASGWLRDTEAFF.

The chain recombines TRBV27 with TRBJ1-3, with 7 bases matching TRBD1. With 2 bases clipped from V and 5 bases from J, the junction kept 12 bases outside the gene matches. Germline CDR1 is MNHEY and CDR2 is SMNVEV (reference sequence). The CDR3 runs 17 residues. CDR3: CASSLSGTELIRNTIYF. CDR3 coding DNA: TGTGCCAGCAGTTTAAGCGGGACAGAACTGATACGAAACACCATATATTTT.

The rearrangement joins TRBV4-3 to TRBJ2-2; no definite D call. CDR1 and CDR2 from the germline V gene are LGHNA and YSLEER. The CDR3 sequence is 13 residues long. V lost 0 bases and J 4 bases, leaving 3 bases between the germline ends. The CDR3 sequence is CASSQDVTGELFF. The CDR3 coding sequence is TGCGCCAGCAGCCAAGATGTCACCGGGGAGCTGTTTTTT.

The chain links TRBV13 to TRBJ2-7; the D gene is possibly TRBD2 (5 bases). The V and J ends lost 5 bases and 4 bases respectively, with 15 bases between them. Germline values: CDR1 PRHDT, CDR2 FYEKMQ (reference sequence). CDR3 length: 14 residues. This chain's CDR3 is CASSPQRNFYEQYF. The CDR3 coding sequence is TGTGCCAGCAGCCCGCAGCGGAACTTTTACGAGCAGTACTTC.

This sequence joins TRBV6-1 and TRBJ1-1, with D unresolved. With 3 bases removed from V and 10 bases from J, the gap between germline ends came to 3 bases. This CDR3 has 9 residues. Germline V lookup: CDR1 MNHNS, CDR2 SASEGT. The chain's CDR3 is CASSEGAFF. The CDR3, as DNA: TGTGCCAGCAGTGAGGGAGCTTTCTTT.

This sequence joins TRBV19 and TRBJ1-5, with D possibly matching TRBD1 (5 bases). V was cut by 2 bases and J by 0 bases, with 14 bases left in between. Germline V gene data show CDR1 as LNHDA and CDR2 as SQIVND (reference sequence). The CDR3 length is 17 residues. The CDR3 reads CASSIIAGTYSNQPQHF. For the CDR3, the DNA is TGTGCCAGTAGTATAATTGCAGGGACGTATAGCAATCAGCCCCAGCATTTT.

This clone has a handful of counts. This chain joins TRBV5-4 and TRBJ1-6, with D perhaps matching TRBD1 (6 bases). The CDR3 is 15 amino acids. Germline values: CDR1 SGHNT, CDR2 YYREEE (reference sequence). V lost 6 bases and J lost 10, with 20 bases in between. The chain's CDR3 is CASIVLGGWESPLHF. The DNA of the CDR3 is TGTGCCAGCATCGTCTTGGGGGGCTGGGAGTCACCCCTCCACTTT.